The clone carrying this T cell receptor beta chain showed up many times. Via MiXCR, TCRdb re-called the 5' RACE reads, giving one row per CDR3 protein. The sample comprises fewer than 550,000 distinct CDR3 sequences, nearly 15% of which are singletons, and 0.44% rests with the top ten. This entry belongs to a study of identical twins. The same sample was also used in a study of yellow fever vaccine responses in identical twins.

This clonotype was sampled from a young woman in good health. The material sequenced was CD4+ T cells sorted from blood.

The CDR3 DNA follows: TGTGCCAGCAGCTTAGGGGGCGTCGTCCAAGAGACCCAGTACTTC. It translates to CASSLGGVVQETQYF. The V and J genes are TRBV7-2 and TRBJ2-5, with D possibly TRBD1 on 5 matching bases. CDR3 length: 15 amino acids. Trimming shortened V by 1 base and J by 1 base, and 10 bases separated the two germline ends. In germline, CDR1 is SGHTA, CDR2 FQGNSA.